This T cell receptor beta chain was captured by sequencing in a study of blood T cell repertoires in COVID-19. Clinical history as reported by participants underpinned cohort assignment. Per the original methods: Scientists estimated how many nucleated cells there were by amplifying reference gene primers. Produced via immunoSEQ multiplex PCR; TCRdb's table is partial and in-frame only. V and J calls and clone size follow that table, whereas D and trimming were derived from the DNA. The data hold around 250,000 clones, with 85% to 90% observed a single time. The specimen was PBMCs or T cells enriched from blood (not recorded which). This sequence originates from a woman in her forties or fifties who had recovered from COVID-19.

CDR3 in amino acids: CASSLLQGGTQYF. The DNA for the CDR3 is TGTGCCAGCAGCTTACTCCAAGGCGGGACCCAGTACTTC. V and J are TRBV7-3 and TRBJ2-5; D remains ambiguous. The V end was cut by 2 bases, the J end by 7 bases, with 11 bases between. Germline CDR1 SGHTA, CDR2 FQGTGA. The CDR3 has 13 amino acids.